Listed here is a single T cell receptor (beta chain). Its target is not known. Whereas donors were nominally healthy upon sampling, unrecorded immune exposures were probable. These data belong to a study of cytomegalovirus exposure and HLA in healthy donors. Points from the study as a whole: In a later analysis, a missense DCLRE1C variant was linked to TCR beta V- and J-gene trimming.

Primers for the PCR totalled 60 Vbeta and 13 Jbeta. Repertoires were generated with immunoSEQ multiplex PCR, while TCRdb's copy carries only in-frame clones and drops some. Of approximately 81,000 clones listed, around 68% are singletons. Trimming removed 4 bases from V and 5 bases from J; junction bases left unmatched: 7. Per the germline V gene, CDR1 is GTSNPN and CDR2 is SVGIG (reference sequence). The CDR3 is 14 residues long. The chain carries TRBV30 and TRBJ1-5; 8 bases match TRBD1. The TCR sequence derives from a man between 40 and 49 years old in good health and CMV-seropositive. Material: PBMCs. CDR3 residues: CAWTGQGSYQPQHF. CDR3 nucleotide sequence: TGTGCCTGGACCGGACAGGGCTCCTATCAGCCCCAGCATTTT. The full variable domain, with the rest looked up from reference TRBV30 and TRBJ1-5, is SQTIHQWPATLVQPVGSPLSLECTVEGTSNPNLYWYRQAAGRGLQLLFYSVGIGQISSEVPQNLSASRPQDRQFILSSKKLLLSDSGFYLCAWTGQGSYQPQHFGDGTRLSIL.